The clone carrying this TCR beta chain was found a few times. These data come from a study of T cell repertoires in cytomegalovirus infection. In TCRdb, the reads were re-called with MiXCR into one record per CDR3 protein. The table lists fewer than 300,000 distinct CDR3 sequences, about 25% of them singletons. This CDR3 comprises 14 residues. CDR1 SGDLS and CDR2 YYNGEE come from the germline V gene. The germline V and J ends were trimmed by 0 bases and 6 bases, with 11 bases remaining between them. Sample: PBMCs. The TCR originated in a human donor in good health (CMV status not recorded). Some clones in this sample may be carry-over from other donors' samples. This chain uses TRBV9 with TRBJ2-3; no clear D. As DNA, the CDR3 is TGTGCCAGCAGCGTAGGCGGTGACGGGGATACGCAGTATTTT. Translation gives CASSVGGDGDTQYF.